The present T cell receptor beta chain was sequenced within a study of blood T cells in healthy people across ages. Study observations and caveats: PBMC samples, being unsorted, prevented any conclusive comparison of naive and antigen-experienced cells. There was a strong correlation between TCR beta diversity and naive T cell percentage.

Through a sample-barcoded 5' primer and a J-beta primer mix, a second PCR was run for about 6 to 11 cycles. TCRdb itself ran the 5' RACE reads through MiXCR, one entry per CDR3 protein. The table records approximately 960,000 distinct CDR3 sequences, about 29% of them present only once. Total RNA extracted from each sample amounted to at least 5 micrograms. This clonotype has at least ten counts. Its antigen is not known. In addition, the sample was reused for a study of T cells of mothers and their children.

The receptor's source is a woman aged 40-49 years in good health. The sample taken for sequencing was blood.

The CDR3 loop is CASSQAPGQSYEQYF. The CDR3 DNA is TGCGCCAGCAGCCAAGCACCGGGACAGTCCTACGAGCAGTACTTC. V is TRBV4-1 and J is TRBJ2-7; 7 nucleotides agree with TRBD1. Germline-derived CDR1 and CDR2 are MGHRA and YSYEKL. V shed 1 base and J 1 base; nucleotides not matched to a gene: 4. This CDR3 has 15 residues.